The 8 T cell receptor beta chains reported below all come from one sample, sequenced in a study of blood T cell repertoires in COVID-19. The data were produced by immunoSEQ multiplex PCR, yet TCRdb's version contains in-frame clones alone and is incomplete. The repertoire includes roughly 30,000 clones, roughly 65% of them detected once, and about a sixth sits in the top ten. Sequencing was carried out using peripheral blood. The source of these receptors is a human donor in a cohort sampled during active COVID-19.

A few counts support this clone. The genes are TRBV7-9 and TRBJ1-1, with 8 bases that match TRBD1. Per germline, CDR1 SEHNR and CDR2 FQNEAQ (reference sequence). The CDR3 has 14 amino acids. The V gene end was trimmed by 5 bases and the J gene end by 3 bases; junction bases not matched to a gene: 5. The CDR3 protein is CASSPRTGYTEAFF. The DNA of the CDR3 is TGTGCCAGCAGCCCCCGGACAGGGTACACTGAAGCTTTCTTT.

The V gene is TRBV2, the J gene TRBJ1-6; D ambiguous. The ends were cut back, 4 bases at V and 10 bases at J, with 11 bases in the middle. The CDR3 has 13 residues. Germline CDR1 and CDR2: SNHLY and FYNNEI. The CDR3 DNA reads as TGTGCCAGCAGTGGGGCAGACAAATCACCCCTCCACTTT. It encodes CASSGADKSPLHF. Supplemented by reference TRBV2 and TRBJ1-6, the full variable domain reads EPEVTQTPSHQVTQMGQEVILRCVPISNHLYFYWYRQILGQKVEFLVSFYNNEISEKSEIFDDQFSVERPDGSNFTLKIRSTKLEDSAMYFCASSGADKSPLHFGNGTRLTVT.

The chain links TRBV4-2 to TRBJ2-6, with unresolved D. Germline loops: CDR1 LGHNA, CDR2 YNFKEQ. Between the trimmed V and J ends, which lost 0 bases and 2 bases, there was a span of 2 bases. The CDR3 has 14 amino acids. CDR3 residues: CASSQDTGANVLTF. CDR3 nucleotides: TGTGCCAGCAGCCAAGACACTGGGGCCAACGTCCTGACTTTC.

This rearrangement joins TRBV14 to TRBJ2-7, with D hard to call. CDR1 is SGHDN and CDR2 is FVKESK in the germline V gene. The CDR3 runs to 15 residues. The V and J ends lost 3 bases and 4 bases respectively, with 16 bases between them. In DNA, the CDR3 is TGTGCCAGCAGCCACCCCAATCTGGGCCTATACGAGCAGTACTTC. The encoded protein is CASSHPNLGLYEQYF.

CDR3 region: CASSFAGGYEQYF. The CDR3 DNA reads TGTGCCAGCAGTTTTGCAGGGGGCTACGAGCAGTACTTC. V and J are TRBV6-2 or TRBV6-3 and TRBJ2-7; TRBD1 agrees at 7 bases. This CDR3 contains 13 residues. The junction had 3 bases not matched to a gene; V was cut back by 4 bases and J by 3 bases. Germline V gene lookup returns CDR1 MNHEY and CDR2 SVGEGT.

The genes are TRBV14 and TRBJ2-5, with D hard to call. The CDR3 runs to 14 residues. Germline V CDR1 and CDR2: SGHDN, FVKESK. Trimming pared 4 bases from V and 0 bases from J, leaving 9 bases between. For the CDR3, the DNA is TGTGCCAGCAGCCCCTTCAACTACCAAGAGACCCAGTACTTC. It encodes CASSPFNYQETQYF. The full variable domain, in which reference TRBV14 and TRBJ2-5 provide the parts outside the CDR3, is EAGVTQFPSHSVIEKGQTVTLRCDPISGHDNLYWYRRVMGKEIKFLLHFVKESKQDESGMPNNRFLAERTGGTYSTLKVQPAELEDSGVYFCASSPFNYQETQYFGPGTRLLVL.

The V gene is TRBV14, the J gene TRBJ2-3; D perhaps matches TRBD1 (5 bases). Looked up from germline, CDR1 is SGHDN and CDR2 is FVKESK. Trimming left V 0 bases short and J 0 bases short, with 19 bases between. The CDR3 length is 19 residues. The CDR3 here is CASSQDRWQGSTSTDTQYF. The CDR3 nucleotides are TGTGCCAGCAGCCAAGATCGGTGGCAGGGCAGCACTAGCACAGATACGCAGTATTTT.

The chain joins TRBV18 to TRBJ2-5; TRBD2 is a possible D gene (5 bases). There are 15 residues in the CDR3. The V gene lost 3 bases and the J gene lost 0 bases, with 11 bases spanning the gap. Germline values: CDR1 KGHSH, CDR2 LQKENI. CDR3 coding DNA: TGTGCCAGCTCACCCCCTCGCGGGTACCAAGAGACCCAGTACTTC. Translation gives CASSPPRGYQETQYF.